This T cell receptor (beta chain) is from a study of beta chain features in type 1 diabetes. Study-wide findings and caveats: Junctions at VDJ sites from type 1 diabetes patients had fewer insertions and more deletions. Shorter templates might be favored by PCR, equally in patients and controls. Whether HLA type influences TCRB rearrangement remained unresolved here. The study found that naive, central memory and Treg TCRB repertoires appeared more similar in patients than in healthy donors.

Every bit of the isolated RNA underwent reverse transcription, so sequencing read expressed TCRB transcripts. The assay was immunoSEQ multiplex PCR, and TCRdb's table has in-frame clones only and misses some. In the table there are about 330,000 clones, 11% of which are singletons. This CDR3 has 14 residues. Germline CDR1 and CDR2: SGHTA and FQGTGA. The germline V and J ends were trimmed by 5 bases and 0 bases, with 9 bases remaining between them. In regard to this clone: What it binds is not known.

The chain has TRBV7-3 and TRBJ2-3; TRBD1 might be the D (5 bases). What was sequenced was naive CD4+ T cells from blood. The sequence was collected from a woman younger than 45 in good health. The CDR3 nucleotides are TGTGCCAGCAGCCTCAGGGTCAGCACAGATACGCAGTATTTT. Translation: CASSLRVSTDTQYF.